This TCR beta chain was captured in a study of T cell repertoires in cytomegalovirus infection. Study-level background: Indications came from public TCR beta signatures; they pointed to CMV infection and to a matching HLA type.

Using its own MiXCR run on the reads, TCRdb lists one record per CDR3 protein. The data contain 200,000 to 300,000 distinct CDR3 sequences, approximately 15% of them singletons. Per germline, CDR1 KGHSH and CDR2 LQKENI. The CDR3 totals 15 residues. V lost 2 bases and J lost 6; bases outside the gene matches: 7. To note about this clonotype: Its cognate antigen is unknown.

The study's findings and limits: Carriers of CMV and the relevant HLA type were discriminated by public TCR beta frequency. The ex vivo response was dominated by HLA-C-restricted CMV-specific TCR beta clonotypes.

The rearrangement links TRBV18 to TRBJ1-1; 9 bases map to TRBD1. Sequencing was performed on PBMCs. The TCR sequence derives from a human donor in good health (CMV status not recorded). Some clones in this sample may be carry-over from other donors' samples. The DNA of the CDR3 is TGTGCCAGCTCACCATTCGGGACAGGGCAAGCTGAAGCTTTCTTT. As protein: CASSPFGTGQAEAFF.